This entry concerns a single TCR beta chain. Those donating, healthy Caucasian individuals from Russia, were aged roughly 6 to 100. This entry belongs to a study of blood T cells in healthy people across ages. A second about 7 to 12 cycle PCR used barcoded and J-beta primers. MiXCR was run by TCRdb on the 5' RACE reads, yielding one entry per CDR3 protein. The sample contains more than 600,000 distinct CDR3 sequences, about 25% of which appear only once. There are 16 residues in the CDR3. J lost 3 bases, V lost 4 bases, and 7 bases had no gene match. CDR1 is LGHNA, CDR2 YSLEER, per germline. These records were also assigned to another study, of T cells of mothers and their children.

Sequencing input: blood. This chain uses TRBV4-3 with TRBJ2-3; the match to TRBD2 covers 10 bases. The sequence was collected from a boy between 5 and 17 years old in good health. The CDR3 region has the DNA TGCGCCAGCAGCCCGGCTAGCGGGGGTACAACAGATACGCAGTATTTT. It is translated as CASSPASGGTTDTQYF.